This entry concerns a single T cell receptor (beta chain). Its specificity is not known. This specimen belongs to a study of beta chain features in type 1 diabetes. Notes on the study in general: Sampled from patients, naive, central memory and Treg TCRB repertoires appeared more similar than those sampled from healthy donors.

Every bit of the isolated RNA underwent reverse transcription, so sequencing read expressed TCRB transcripts. Assay: immunoSEQ multiplex PCR; the TCRdb copy retains only in-frame clones and omits some. The sample contains around 21,000 clones, around 46% of which appear only once. The CDR3 runs 15 residues. Germline lookup yields CDR1 SNHLY and CDR2 FYNNEI. V shed 7 bases and J shed 1 base, with 13 bases lying between them. Each of the CD4+ naive, central memory, regulatory and stem cell-like memory populations was sorted via CD45RO/CCR7/CD25/CD127/CD95/CD27. The chain employs TRBV2 and TRBJ1-4; TRBD1 is a possible D gene (5 bases). The TCR originated in a man aged 18 to 29 in good health. Sequenced material: stem cell memory CD4+ T cells from blood. The CDR3 coding sequence is TGTGCCAGCATTAAGGGGTTTGGAACTAATGAAAAACTGTTTTTT. Amino acids: CASIKGFGTNEKLFF.